The 3 T cell receptor beta chains below come from one sample, sequenced in a study of Tregs in tolerant kidney transplant recipients. The protocol was immunoSEQ multiplex PCR, while the TCRdb copy is restricted to in-frame clones and leaves out a portion. The sample includes approximately 99,000 clones, 90% of them seen just once. Specimen: CD4+ T cells from blood, collected before the transplant. All receptors derive from a human donor who received a combined kidney and bone marrow transplant.

This chain uses TRBV7-2 with TRBJ2-1, with TRBD2 identical over 11 bases. The V gene end was trimmed by 3 bases and the J gene end by 6 bases; junction bases not matched to a gene: 4. CDR1 is SGHTA, CDR2 FQGNSA, per germline. CDR3 length: 15 amino acids. The CDR3 is CASSLLAGGPNEQFF. The CDR3 DNA reads as TGTGCCAGCAGCTTGCTAGCGGGAGGCCCCAATGAGCAGTTCTTC.

V is TRBV18 and J is TRBJ1-1; 8 bases are a match to TRBD1. CDR1 is KGHSH, CDR2 LQKENI, per germline. The length of the CDR3 is 15 residues. The trim removed 6 bases at V and 0 bases at J, leaving 6 bases unmatched. CDR3 DNA: TGTGCCAGCTCCCCTATGACAGGGGTGAACACTGAAGCTTTCTTT. This translates into CASSPMTGVNTEAFF.

V gene TRBV2 combines with J gene TRBJ1-3; 7 bases are a match to TRBD1. The ends lost 6 bases at V and 2 bases at J; junction bases unmatched: 4. Germline CDR1 and CDR2: SNHLY and FYNNEI. The CDR3 is 14 amino acids. The chain's CDR3 is CASRPTGTGNTIYF. The CDR3 bases are TGTGCCAGCAGGCCGACAGGGACTGGAAACACCATATATTTT.